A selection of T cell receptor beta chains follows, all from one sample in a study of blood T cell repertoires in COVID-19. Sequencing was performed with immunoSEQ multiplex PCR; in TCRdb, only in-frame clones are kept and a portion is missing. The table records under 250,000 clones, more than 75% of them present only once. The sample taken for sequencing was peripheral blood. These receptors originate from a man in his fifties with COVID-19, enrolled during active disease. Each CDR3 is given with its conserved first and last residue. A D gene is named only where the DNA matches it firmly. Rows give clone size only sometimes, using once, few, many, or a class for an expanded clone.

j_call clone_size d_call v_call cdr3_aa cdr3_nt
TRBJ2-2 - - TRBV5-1 CASSSLASTGELFF TGCGCCAGCAGCAGCCTAGCGAGCACCGGGGAGCTGTTTTTT
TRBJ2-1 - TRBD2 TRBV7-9 CASSLSLAGASVHEQFF TGTGCCAGCAGCTTATCCCTAGCGGGGGCCTCAGTGCATGAGCAGTTCTTC
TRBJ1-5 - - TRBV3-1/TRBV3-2 CASSQGQANNQPQHF TGTGCCAGCAGCCAAGGGCAGGCCAACAATCAGCCCCAGCATTTT
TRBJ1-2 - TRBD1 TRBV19 CASRGGQNLYGYTF TGTGCCAGTAGAGGGGGACAGAACCTCTATGGCTACACCTTC
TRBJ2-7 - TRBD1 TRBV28 CASSKTGIYEQYF TGTGCCAGCAGTAAGACAGGGATCTACGAGCAGTACTTC
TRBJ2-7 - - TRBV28 CASGLSVGIGEQYF TGTGCCAGCGGACTTTCGGTAGGAATTGGCGAGCAGTACTTC
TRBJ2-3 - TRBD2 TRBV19 CASSMGRGVTDTQYF TGTGCCAGTAGTATGGGGCGGGGGGTTACAGATACGCAGTATTTT
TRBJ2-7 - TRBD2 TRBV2 CASRVTSGRAVEQYF TGTGCCAGCAGGGTGACTAGCGGGAGGGCCGTAGAGCAGTACTTC
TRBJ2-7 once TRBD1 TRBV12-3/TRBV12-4 CASATGTAYEQYF TGTGCCAGCGCGACCGGGACAGCCTACGAGCAGTACTTC
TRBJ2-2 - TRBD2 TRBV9 CASSALGLAGIGAGELFF TGTGCCAGCAGCGCCCTTGGACTAGCGGGAATTGGGGCCGGGGAGCTGTTTTTT
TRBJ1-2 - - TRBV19 CASSMGGQRDWTF TGTGCCAGTAGTATGGGCGGACAGAGGGATTGGACCTTC
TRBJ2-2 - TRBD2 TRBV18 CASSPSGSGELFF TGTGCCAGCTCACCAAGCGGGAGTGGGGAGCTGTTTTTT
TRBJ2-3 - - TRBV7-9 CASSFLLTDTQYF TGTGCCAGCAGCTTTTTACTCACAGATACGCAGTATTTT
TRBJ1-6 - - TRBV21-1 CATWGQGVTYNSPLHF TGTGCCACCTGGGGACAGGGAGTAACCTATAATTCACCCCTCCACTTT
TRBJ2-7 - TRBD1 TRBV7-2 CASSSLPRDRSYEQYF TGTGCCAGCAGCTCCCTCCCCAGGGACAGATCCTACGAGCAGTACTTC
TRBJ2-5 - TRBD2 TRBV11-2 CASSPGGLAGGPETQYF TGTGCCAGCAGCCCCGGGGGACTAGCGGGGGGGCCGGAGACCCAGTACTTC
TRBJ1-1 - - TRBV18 CASSRGSGWAEAFF TGTGCCAGCTCGAGAGGCTCTGGATGGGCTGAAGCTTTCTTT
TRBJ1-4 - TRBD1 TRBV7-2 CASSSNTGGARKLFF TGTGCCAGCAGCTCGAACACAGGGGGCGCGCGAAAACTGTTTTTT
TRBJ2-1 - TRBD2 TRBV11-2 CASSSWTSGNNEQFF TGTGCCAGCAGCTCATGGACTAGCGGCAACAATGAGCAGTTCTTC
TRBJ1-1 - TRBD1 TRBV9 CASRPTGGTEAFF TGTGCCAGCAGACCGACAGGGGGCACTGAAGCTTTCTTT